A single sample is the source of the 29 T cell receptor beta chains below, sequenced in a study of naive and memory T cell subsets. Blood and skin TCR RNA was reverse transcribed with alpha and beta constant primers. TCRdb reprocessed the 5' RACE reads via MiXCR and lists one record per CDR3 protein. The sample consists of over 20,000 distinct CDR3 sequences, around 25% of them appearing once. RNA was extracted from around 2.5 ml of whole blood of healthy adults. Receptors originate from a female donor in good health.

J is TRBJ2-7 and V is TRBV29-1, with D tentatively TRBD2 (5 bases). This CDR3 spans 14 amino acids. Trimming left V 7 bases short and J 0 bases short, with 16 bases between. Per germline, CDR1 SQVTM and CDR2 ANQGSEA. This CDR3 reads CSASEGRSSYEQYF. The CDR3, as DNA: TGCAGCGCTTCAGAGGGCAGGAGCTCCTACGAGCAGTACTTC.

This clonotype is large. The chain combines TRBV3-1 with TRBJ2-7; 12 bases map to TRBD2. The junction had 8 bases not matched to a gene; V was cut back by 5 bases and J by 0 bases. CDR1 and CDR2 (germline): LGHDT, YNNKEL (reference sequence). The CDR3 totals 17 residues. In DNA form, the CDR3 reads TGTGCCAGCAGCTCCCGGACTAGCGGGACCCTCTCCTACGAGCAGTACTTC. This sequence encodes CASSSRTSGTLSYEQYF.

This clonotype occurred once. The CDR3 coding sequence is TGTGCCAGCAGCTCCACCTCGACGCGGGCGGAGACCCAGTACTTC. This encodes CASSSTSTRAETQYF. The genes are TRBV7-2 and TRBJ2-5, with TRBD2 as a possible D gene (5 bases). This CDR3 has 15 amino acids. Trimming removed 4 bases at V and 5 bases at J, with 17 bases between. Germline lookup yields CDR1 SGHTA and CDR2 FQGNSA.

This clonotype is classed as medium-sized (0.01 to 0.1%). The chain has TRBV11-3 and TRBJ2-1; D possibly uses TRBD1 or TRBD2 (5 bases each). The V gene lost 5 bases and the J gene lost 8 bases, with 22 bases spanning the gap. The CDR3 has 16 residues. The germline CDR1 and CDR2 sequences are SGHNT and YENEEA. The CDR3 loop reads CASSLTGLRGVDEQFF. The CDR3, as DNA: TGTGCCAGCAGCCTCACAGGACTGCGTGGGGTCGATGAGCAGTTCTTC. Full variable domain (remainder filled in from reference TRBV11-3 and TRBJ2-1): EAGVVQSPRYKIIEKKQPVAFWCNPISGHNTLYWYLQNLGQGPELLIRYENEEAVDDSQLPKDRFSAERLKGVDSTLKIQPAELGDSAVYLCASSLTGLRGVDEQFFGPGTRLTVL.

There are a few counts of this clonotype. The chain recombines TRBV6-5 with TRBJ2-7; the D gene is possibly TRBD2 (6 bases). Trimming took off 7 bases at V and 2 bases at J, with 15 bases between the two ends. This CDR3 has 14 amino acids. The germline V gene encodes CDR1 MNHEY and CDR2 SVGAGI. DNA of the CDR3: TGTGCCAGCACATCTCCCTCGGGGGCCTACGAGCAGTACTTC. It is translated as CASTSPSGAYEQYF.

V and J are TRBV6-2 or TRBV6-3 and TRBJ1-2, with TRBD1 as a possible D gene (5 bases). The CDR3 contains 13 residues. V lost 5 bases, J lost 1 base, and 8 bases lay in between. In germline, CDR1 is MNHEY, CDR2 SVGEGT. DNA of the CDR3: TGTGCCAGCAGTCAACAGGTTAACTATGGCTACACCTTC. The encoded protein is CASSQQVNYGYTF.

In regard to this clonotype: The junction differs from germline at one of its ends, possibly a read error. The chain joins TRBV29-1 to TRBJ2-5; D uncertain. CDR1 is SQVTM and CDR2 is ANQGSEA in the germline V gene. There are 13 residues in the CDR3. The chain's CDR3 is CSVEHSDQETQYF. In nucleotides, the CDR3 is TGCAGCGTTGAACACTCAGACCAAGAGACTCAGTACTTC.

As for this clonotype: A much larger clonotype is one base distant, so this may be a read error. This sequence joins TRBV7-8 and TRBJ2-5; D is unresolved. The CDR3 spans 11 residues. V was pared by 4 bases and J by 5 bases, with 5 bases between. Germline V lookup: CDR1 SGHVS, CDR2 FQNEAQ. The DNA for the CDR3 is TGTGCCAGCAGCTGGGGTGAGACCCAGTACTTC. This encodes CASSWGETQYF.

This clonotype is classed as medium-sized. This chain links TRBV20-1 with TRBJ1-3; D remains unclear. V was clipped by 0 bases and J by 5 bases, with 8 bases between them. There are 13 residues in the CDR3. Germline V gene sequence: CDR1 DFQATT, CDR2 SNEGSKA (reference sequence). The CDR3 sequence: CSAREAGRNTIYF. The CDR3 bases are TGCAGTGCTAGAGAGGCCGGACGAAACACCATATATTTT.

The rearrangement links TRBV6-6 to TRBJ1-6, with 7 positions matching TRBD1. The junction had 8 bases not matched to a gene; V was cut back by 2 bases and J by 7 bases. This CDR3 comprises 16 residues. The V gene's germline CDR1 is MNHNY and CDR2 SVGAGI (reference sequence). The CDR3 sequence: CASSYPQGGRNSPLHF. The CDR3 DNA reads as TGTGCCAGCAGTTACCCGCAGGGGGGTAGAAATTCACCCCTCCACTTT.

In its sample, this clonotype was seen a few times. The V and J genes are TRBV20-1 and TRBJ2-7, with 9 bases fitting TRBD2. Looked up from germline, CDR1 is DFQATT and CDR2 is SNEGSKA (reference sequence). The CDR3 is 15 amino acids. V lost 3 bases to trimming and J lost 6 bases; unmatched junction nucleotides: 12. The CDR3 loop reads CSASAIVAGVGEQYF. DNA of the CDR3: TGCAGTGCTAGTGCGATAGTAGCGGGAGTCGGCGAGCAGTACTTC.

By frequency in the sample, this clonotype is medium-sized (0.01 to 0.1%). The rearrangement links TRBV20-1 to TRBJ2-1; D perhaps matches TRBD2 (5 bases). Germline V gives CDR1 DFQATT, CDR2 SNEGSKA (reference sequence). V shed 2 bases and J shed 5 bases, with 7 bases lying between them. The CDR3 is made up of 12 amino acids. The chain's CDR3 is CSARRADNEQFF. The CDR3 DNA is TGCAGTGCTAGAAGAGCGGACAATGAGCAGTTCTTC.

This clonotype was seen ten or more times. The rearrangement joins TRBV20-1 to TRBJ2-1; 7 bases line up with TRBD2. This CDR3 spans 11 amino acids. The V gene end was trimmed by 3 bases and the J gene end by 9 bases; junction bases not matched to a gene: 2. Germline V gene data show CDR1 as DFQATT and CDR2 as SNEGSKA (reference sequence). The CDR3 bases are TGCAGTGCTAGGGCGGGAGCTGAGCAGTTCTTC. Its protein product is CSARAGAEQFF.

By share, this clonotype counts as medium-sized (0.01 to 0.1%). It is unclear where the CDR3 begins or ends on the DNA, so no DNA is shown, and the CDR3 is as TCRdb lists it. The rearrangement uses TRBV12-3 or TRBV12-4 and TRBJ1-3; the table gives TRBD1 as D, unverified against the DNA. The CDR3 is 17 residues long, ends included. The CDR3 loop is CASSSSGTRTMGNTIYF.

In this sample, this clonotype turned up many times. The chain joins TRBV5-6 to TRBJ1-2; 8 bases match TRBD1. Germline V lookup: CDR1 SGHDT, CDR2 YYEEEE. This CDR3 has 15 amino acids. V was clipped by 6 bases and J by 5 bases; unmatched bases: 12. The DNA for the CDR3 is TGTGCCAGCACCCCTCCCGGGACAGGATCATATGGCTACACCTTC. This codes for CASTPPGTGSYGYTF.

The sample holds many counts of this clonotype. The rearrangement uses TRBV18 and TRBJ1-2; 7 nucleotides line up with TRBD1. The CDR3 totals 14 residues. Trimming removed 6 bases from V and 4 bases from J; junction bases left unmatched: 8. Germline values: CDR1 KGHSH, CDR2 LQKENI. CDR3 in DNA: TGTGCCAGCTCCACTACAGGGGCCCGCTATGGCTACACCTTC. Amino acids: CASSTTGARYGYTF.

V and J are TRBV7-6 and TRBJ1-1; no reliable D call. The germline V gene encodes CDR1 SGHVS and CDR2 FNYEAQ. With 3 bases removed from V and 1 base from J, the gap between germline ends came to 6 bases. The CDR3 has 13 amino acids. The CDR3 DNA reads as TGTGCCAGCAGCTTCCTGGAGAACACTGAAGCTTTCTTT. As protein: CASSFLENTEAFF.

This clonotype showed up just a few times. The chain links TRBV20-1 to TRBJ2-3; TRBD2 is a possible D gene (6 bases). This CDR3 is 14 amino acids long. V was trimmed by 0 bases and J by 6 bases, leaving 13 bases between them. CDR1 and CDR2 from the germline V gene are DFQATT and SNEGSKA (reference sequence). The CDR3 here is CSARDWAGPDTQYF. The CDR3 DNA reads as TGCAGTGCTAGAGATTGGGCGGGACCTGATACGCAGTATTTT.

This clonotype appeared a few times. The chain couples TRBV20-1 to TRBJ2-5, with a possible D match to TRBD1 (5 bases). The germline V and J ends were trimmed by 0 bases and 7 bases, with 15 bases remaining between them. Per germline, CDR1 DFQATT and CDR2 SNEGSKA (reference sequence). The CDR3 has 14 residues. The CDR3 sequence: CSARDYPDQGTQYF. CDR3 in DNA: TGCAGTGCTAGAGATTATCCCGATCAGGGGACCCAGTACTTC.

The rearrangement joins TRBV6-2 or TRBV6-3 to TRBJ1-5; perhaps TRBD1 as D (5 bases). V gave up 5 bases and J gave up 3 bases, with 8 bases separating them. The CDR3 loop spans 13 amino acids. Germline lookup yields CDR1 MNHEY and CDR2 SVGEGT. The DNA of the CDR3 is TGTGCCAGCAGTCAGGGCCTCAATCAGCCCCAGCATTTT. It yields the protein CASSQGLNQPQHF.

This clonotype was seen only a few times. The rearrangement uses TRBV29-1 and TRBJ2-7; the match to TRBD1 covers 8 bases. CDR1 and CDR2 (germline): SQVTM, ANQGSEA. V was pared by 6 bases and J by 3 bases, with 16 bases of the junction left unmatched. This CDR3 contains 16 residues. In DNA form, the CDR3 reads TGCAGCGTCGCCGGCAGGACGGGACAGGCCGTCTACGAGCAGTACTTC. Residues: CSVAGRTGQAVYEQYF.

V usage is TRBV29-1 and J usage is TRBJ2-2; unclear D gene. The germline CDR1 and CDR2 sequences are SQVTM and ANQGSEA. The germline V and J ends were trimmed by 0 bases and 1 base, with 6 bases remaining between them. CDR3 length: 14 amino acids. In nucleotides, the CDR3 is TGCAGCGTTGAAGAACCGCTGAACACCGGGGAGCTGTTTTTT. Its translation: CSVEEPLNTGELFF.

This clonotype came up a few times. As DNA, the CDR3 is TGCAGTGCCACCGGGACAAGGATCAATGAGCAGTTCTTC. Translating it yields CSATGTRINEQFF. This rearrangement joins TRBV20-1 to TRBJ2-1; maybe TRBD1 (6 bases). V was clipped by 6 bases and J by 6 bases, with 15 bases between them. The CDR3 contains 13 residues. Germline CDR1 DFQATT, CDR2 SNEGSKA (reference sequence).

By proportion, this clonotype is medium-sized. This chain joins TRBV15 and TRBJ1-6; no clear D gene. The CDR3 is made up of 16 amino acids. The V gene lost 0 bases and the J gene lost 6 bases, with 12 bases spanning the gap. Germline lookup yields CDR1 LNHNV and CDR2 YYDKDF (reference sequence). Here the CDR3 reads CATSRERRVGNSPLHF. The CDR3 DNA is TGTGCCACCAGCAGAGAAAGACGAGTCGGTAATTCACCCCTCCACTTT. Drawing the rest from reference TRBV15 and TRBJ1-6, the complete variable domain is DAMVIQNPRYQVTQFGKPVTLSCSQTLNHNVMYWYQQKSSQAPKLLFHYYDKDFNNEADTPDNFQSRRPNTSFCFLDIRSPGLGDTAMYLCATSRERRVGNSPLHFGNGTRLTVT.

The chain uses TRBV20-1 and TRBJ1-1; D unclear. Looked up from germline, CDR1 is DFQATT and CDR2 is SNEGSKA (reference sequence). This CDR3 comprises 13 residues. The V and J ends lost 5 bases and 5 bases respectively, with 15 bases between them. The CDR3 nucleotides read TGCAGTGCTTCCCCGCCATGGGATACTGAAGCTTTCTTT. This encodes CSASPPWDTEAFF.

The chain carries TRBV5-6 and TRBJ2-2, with D tentatively TRBD1 (6 bases). V dropped 4 bases and J dropped 5 bases, with 9 bases sitting between them. Germline V gene data show CDR1 as SGHDT and CDR2 as YYEEEE. The CDR3 is 13 residues long. Here the CDR3 reads CASSKGETGELFF. For the CDR3, the DNA is TGTGCCAGCAGCAAGGGGGAAACCGGGGAGCTGTTTTTT.

This clonotype was counted between two and nine times. This sequence joins TRBV20-1 and TRBJ2-1; D might be TRBD2 (5 bases). V shed 3 bases and J shed 8 bases, with 11 bases lying between them. The germline gives CDR1 DFQATT, CDR2 SNEGSKA (reference sequence). The CDR3 loop spans 12 amino acids. CDR3 bases: TGCAGTGCTAGTCAAGCGGTCCATGAGCAGTTCTTC. Its protein product is CSASQAVHEQFF.

CDR3 loop: CSARDHSIMYGYTF. DNA of the CDR3: TGCAGTGCTAGAGATCACAGCATAATGTATGGCTACACCTTC. The chain joins TRBV20-1 to TRBJ1-2; no clear D. This CDR3 spans 14 amino acids. In germline, CDR1 is DFQATT, CDR2 SNEGSKA (reference sequence). Trimming stripped 0 bases from V and 5 bases from J, with 13 bases between.

The rearrangement links TRBV6-5 to TRBJ2-4; the D gene is possibly TRBD2 (5 bases). V gave up 6 bases and J gave up 6 bases, with 24 bases separating them. From germline, CDR1 is MNHEY and CDR2 SVGAGI. The CDR3 totals 17 residues. The CDR3 here is CASRPWSGLGSANIQYF. In nucleotides, the CDR3 is TGTGCCAGCAGGCCTTGGAGCGGCCTCGGCTCCGCAAACATTCAGTACTTC.